These T cell receptor beta chains were read from a single sample in a study of shared clonotypes between healthy human individuals. Measured with immunoSEQ multiplex PCR; TCRdb has only the in-frame clones, and not every one. The table has some 740,000 clones, about 92% seen once; the top ten hold less than 25%. Sequenced material: naive CD8+ T cells sorted from blood. The receptors derive from a man younger than 45 in good health. CDR3s include the opening cysteine and the closing phenylalanine or tryptophan. A D gene is named only where the DNA matches it firmly.

j_call	d_call	v_call	cdr3_aa
TRBJ2-1	TRBD1	TRBV5-1	CASRPFGTGLNQFF
TRBJ1-1	-	TRBV2	CATLLRGRAFF
TRBJ2-7	-	TRBV28	CASSFRGTSSYEQYF
TRBJ2-7	TRBD2	TRBV11-3	CASSLARGGSYEQYF
TRBJ2-3	TRBD2	TRBV6-6	CASSYSSLAGKDTQYF
TRBJ2-3	-	TRBV10-3	CAIRFGGRGQLGTDTQYF
TRBJ2-7	-	TRBV29-1	CSVGISNHEQYF
TRBJ1-4	TRBD1	TRBV11-2	CASSNGVRQGITNEKLFF
TRBJ1-5	-	TRBV5-1	CASRAWAGQPQHF
TRBJ1-5	-	TRBV21-1	CASSKDWADYSNQPQHF
TRBJ2-7	-	TRBV28	CASSLPGAYEQYF
TRBJ2-7	-	TRBV7-9	CASSLAVTETFSYEQYF
TRBJ2-5	-	TRBV7-2	CATHPPPQETQYF
TRBJ2-7	TRBD2	TRBV11-2	CASSTRTSGSREQYF
TRBJ2-7	TRBD1	TRBV29-1	CSVRDSFSYEQYF
TRBJ2-1	-	TRBV28	CASTLIGGLSEQFF
TRBJ2-2	TRBD1	TRBV14	CASSQPGQGVIGELFF
TRBJ1-4	-	TRBV7-9	CASSNPTESNEKLFF
TRBJ2-5	-	TRBV27	CASSFLGSYVREAQYF
TRBJ2-3	TRBD2	TRBV5-4	CASSFREVGTDTQYF
TRBJ1-4	-	TRBV27	CASSFNRAEKLFF
TRBJ2-3	TRBD2	TRBV13	CASSSRGRAPDTQYF
TRBJ2-2	TRBD2	TRBV9	CASSVTTSGRRAGELFF
TRBJ1-2	-	TRBV27	CASSFAFFGQSSPLFGYTF
TRBJ2-7	-	TRBV11-1	CASSRLLVEQYF
TRBJ2-1	TRBD2	TRBV30	CAWRGAGVSYNEQFF
TRBJ2-1	-	TRBV5-1	CASSDERNEQFF
TRBJ1-3	TRBD1	TRBV5-1	CASSLEGGGNTIYF
TRBJ2-7	-	TRBV7-6	CASSPTSSYYEQYF
TRBJ2-5	TRBD2	TRBV6-6	CASSYKREGGETQYF
TRBJ2-3	TRBD2	TRBV29-1	CSVPLRLSGRRTDTQYF
TRBJ1-2	TRBD1	TRBV15	CATSRDIGTGTNGYTF
TRBJ1-1	-	TRBV7-9	CASSSPGPTNTEAFF
TRBJ2-7	-	TRBV30	CAWSLGQNYEQYF
TRBJ2-7	TRBD2	TRBV5-5	CASSFRTSGSISLSYEQYF